This T cell receptor beta chain derives from a study of blood T cell repertoires in COVID-19. Across the study: The origin of the acute and convalescent COVID-19 samples was the United States, Italy and Spain. T cells, B-cell-depleted T cells, or PBMCs provided the cDNA or gDNA that served as material.

Sequencing was performed with immunoSEQ multiplex PCR; in TCRdb, only in-frame clones are kept and a portion is missing. The sample includes about 160,000 clones, 80% seen only once; the top ten take about 5.6%. The CDR3 is made up of 13 amino acids. The study recruited people aged roughly 18 to 100 years across about two dozen US areas. For recovered donors of Cohort 3, there were two negative PCRs, clearance, or symptom resolution. The sequenced sample was PBMCs or T cells enriched from blood (not recorded which). This chain joins TRBV1 and TRBJ2-5; the table calls TRBD2, which could not be checked here. TRBV1 corresponds to a pseudogene. This clonotype originated in a man aged 35-49 years who had recovered from COVID-19. CDR3 coding DNA: TGCACCAGCAGTACTAGCGCCCTGGAGACCCAGTACTTC. This translates into CTSSTSALETQYF.